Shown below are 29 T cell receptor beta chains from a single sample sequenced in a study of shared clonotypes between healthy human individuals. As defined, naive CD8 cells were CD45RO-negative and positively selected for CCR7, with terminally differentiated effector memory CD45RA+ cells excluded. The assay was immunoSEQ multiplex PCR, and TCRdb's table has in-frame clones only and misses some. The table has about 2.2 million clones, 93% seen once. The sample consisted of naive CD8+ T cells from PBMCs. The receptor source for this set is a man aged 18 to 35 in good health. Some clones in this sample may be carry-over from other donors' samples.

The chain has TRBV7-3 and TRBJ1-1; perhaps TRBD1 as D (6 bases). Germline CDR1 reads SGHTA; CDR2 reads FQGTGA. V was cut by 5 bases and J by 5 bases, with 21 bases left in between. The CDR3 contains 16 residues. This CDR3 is CASSPTSGAGGTEAFF. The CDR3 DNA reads TGTGCCAGCAGCCCCACGTCGGGGGCTGGGGGAACTGAAGCTTTCTTT.

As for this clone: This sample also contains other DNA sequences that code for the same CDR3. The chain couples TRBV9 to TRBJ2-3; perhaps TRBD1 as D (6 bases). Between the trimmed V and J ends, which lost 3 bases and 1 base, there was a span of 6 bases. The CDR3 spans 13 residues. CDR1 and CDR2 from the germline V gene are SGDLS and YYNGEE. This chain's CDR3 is CASSEGGTDTQYF. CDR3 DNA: TGTGCCAGCAGCGAGGGGGGCACAGATACGCAGTATTTT.

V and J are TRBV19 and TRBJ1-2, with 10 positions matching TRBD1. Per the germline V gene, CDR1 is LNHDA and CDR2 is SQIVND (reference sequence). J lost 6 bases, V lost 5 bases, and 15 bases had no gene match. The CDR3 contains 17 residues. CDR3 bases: TGTGCCAGTAGTCACGAACCCGGGGACAGGGGTAGCCATGGCTACACCTTC. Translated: CASSHEPGDRGSHGYTF. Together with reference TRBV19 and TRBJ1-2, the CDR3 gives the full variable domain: DGGITQSPKYLFRKEGQNVTLSCEQNLNHDAMYWYRQDPGQGLRLIYYSQIVNDFQKGDIAEGYSVSREKKESFPLTVTSAQKNPTAFYLCASSHEPGDRGSHGYTFGSGTRLTVV.

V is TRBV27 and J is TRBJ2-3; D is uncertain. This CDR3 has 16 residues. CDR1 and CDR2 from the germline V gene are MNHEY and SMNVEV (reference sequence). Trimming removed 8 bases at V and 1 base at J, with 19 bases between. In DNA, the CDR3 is TGTGCCAGCGGAAAAATAGGAGTTGGCGGCACAGATACGCAGTATTTT. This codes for CASGKIGVGGTDTQYF.

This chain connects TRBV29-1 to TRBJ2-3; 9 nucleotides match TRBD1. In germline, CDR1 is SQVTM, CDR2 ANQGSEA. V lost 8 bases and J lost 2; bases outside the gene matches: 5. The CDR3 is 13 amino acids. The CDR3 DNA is TGCAGCTGTTGGGACAGGGACACAGATACGCAGTATTTT. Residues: CSCWDRDTDTQYF.

CDR3 in DNA: TGTGCCAGCAGCGCCCCGAGGACTGCCAACCGGGCAGATACGCAGTATTTT. The encoded protein is CASSAPRTANRADTQYF. The chain is built from TRBV9 and TRBJ2-3, with D maybe TRBD2 (5 bases). Per germline, CDR1 SGDLS and CDR2 YYNGEE. V was clipped by 3 bases and J by 4 bases, with 21 bases between them. CDR3 length equals 17 residues.

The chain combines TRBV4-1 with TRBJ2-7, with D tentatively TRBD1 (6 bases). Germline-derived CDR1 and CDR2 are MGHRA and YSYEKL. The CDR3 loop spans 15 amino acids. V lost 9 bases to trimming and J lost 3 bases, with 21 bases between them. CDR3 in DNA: TGCGCCAGTAAAGAGAGGGGGTCCGGAGTCTACGAGCAGTACTTC. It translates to CASKERGSGVYEQYF.

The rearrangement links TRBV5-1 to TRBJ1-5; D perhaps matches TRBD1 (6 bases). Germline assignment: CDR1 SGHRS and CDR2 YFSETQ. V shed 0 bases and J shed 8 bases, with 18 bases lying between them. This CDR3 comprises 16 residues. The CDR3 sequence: CASSLGLRGLGEPQHF. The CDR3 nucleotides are TGCGCCAGCAGCTTGGGGCTAAGGGGGTTAGGTGAGCCCCAGCATTTT.

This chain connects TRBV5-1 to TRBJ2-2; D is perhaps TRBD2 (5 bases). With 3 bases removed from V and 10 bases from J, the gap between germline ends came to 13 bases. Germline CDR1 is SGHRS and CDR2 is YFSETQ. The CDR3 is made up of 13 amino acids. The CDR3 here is CASSSEDWAELFF. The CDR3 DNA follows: TGCGCCAGCAGCTCAGAGGACTGGGCGGAGCTGTTTTTT.

CDR3: CASSTRQGPRAYEQYF. CDR3 bases: TGTGCCAGCAGCACGCGACAAGGCCCCAGGGCCTACGAGCAGTACTTC. This rearrangement joins TRBV7-8 to TRBJ2-7, with D maybe TRBD1 (5 bases). Trimming took 5 bases from V and 2 from J, leaving 19 bases between them. The CDR3 consists of 16 residues. In germline, CDR1 is SGHVS, CDR2 FQNEAQ.

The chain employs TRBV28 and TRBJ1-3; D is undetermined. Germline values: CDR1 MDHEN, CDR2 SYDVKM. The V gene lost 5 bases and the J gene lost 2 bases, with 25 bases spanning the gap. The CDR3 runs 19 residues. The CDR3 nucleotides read TGTGCCAGCAGTGACGAAACCGGTTGGCAATCCCGCCCTGGAAACACCATATATTTT. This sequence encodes CASSDETGWQSRPGNTIYF.

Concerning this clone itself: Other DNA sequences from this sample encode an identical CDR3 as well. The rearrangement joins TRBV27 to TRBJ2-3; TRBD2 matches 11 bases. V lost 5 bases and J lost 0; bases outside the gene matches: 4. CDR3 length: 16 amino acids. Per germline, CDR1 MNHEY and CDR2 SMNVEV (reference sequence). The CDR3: CASSPRTSGSTDTQYF. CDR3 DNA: TGTGCCAGCAGTCCGCGGACTAGCGGGAGCACAGATACGCAGTATTTT.

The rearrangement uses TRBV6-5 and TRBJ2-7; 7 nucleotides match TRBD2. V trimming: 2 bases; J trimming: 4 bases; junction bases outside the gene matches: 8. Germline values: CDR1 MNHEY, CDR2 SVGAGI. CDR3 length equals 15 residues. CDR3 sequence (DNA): TGTGCCAGCAGTTACAGGGCGGGAGAGCCTTACGAGCAGTACTTC. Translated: CASSYRAGEPYEQYF.

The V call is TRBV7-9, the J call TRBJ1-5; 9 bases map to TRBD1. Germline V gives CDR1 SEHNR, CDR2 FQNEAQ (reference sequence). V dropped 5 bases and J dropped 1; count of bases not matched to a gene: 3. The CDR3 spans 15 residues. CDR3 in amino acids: CASSTTGGSNQPQHF. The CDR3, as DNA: TGTGCCAGCAGCACGACAGGGGGGAGCAATCAGCCCCAGCATTTT. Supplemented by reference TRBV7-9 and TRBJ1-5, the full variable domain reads DTGVSQNPRHKITKRGQNVTFRCDPISEHNRLYWYRQTLGQGPEFLTYFQNEAQLEKSRLLSDRFSAERPKGSFSTLEIQRTEQGDSAMYLCASSTTGGSNQPQHFGDGTRLSIL.

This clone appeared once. The CDR3 coding sequence is TGCGCCAGCAGTGAGGGGTGGGGAGAGCAGTTCTTC. It is translated as CASSEGWGEQFF. The V call is TRBV10-1, the J call TRBJ2-1; D unresolved. With 2 bases removed from V and 10 bases from J, the gap between germline ends came to 9 bases. CDR1 is WNHNN and CDR2 is SYGVQD in the germline V gene (reference sequence). This CDR3 comprises 12 residues.

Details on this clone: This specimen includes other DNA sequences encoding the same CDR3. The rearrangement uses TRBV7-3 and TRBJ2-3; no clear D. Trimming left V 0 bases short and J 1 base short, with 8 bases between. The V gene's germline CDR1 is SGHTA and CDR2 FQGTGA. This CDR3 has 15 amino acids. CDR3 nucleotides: TGTGCCAGCAGCTTAACTCTCTCGCGCACAGATACGCAGTATTTT. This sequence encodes CASSLTLSRTDTQYF.

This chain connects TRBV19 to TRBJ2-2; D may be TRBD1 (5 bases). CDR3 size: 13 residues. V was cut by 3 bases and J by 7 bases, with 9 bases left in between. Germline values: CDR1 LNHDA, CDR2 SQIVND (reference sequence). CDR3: CASSIVQGGELFF. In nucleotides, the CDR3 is TGTGCCAGTAGTATTGTTCAGGGCGGGGAGCTGTTTTTT.

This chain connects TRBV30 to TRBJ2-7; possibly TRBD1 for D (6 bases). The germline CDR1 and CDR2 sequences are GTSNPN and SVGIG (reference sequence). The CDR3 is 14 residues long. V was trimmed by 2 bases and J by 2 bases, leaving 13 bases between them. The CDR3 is CAWSTGQSAYEQYF. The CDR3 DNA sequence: TGTGCCTGGAGTACTGGACAGAGTGCCTACGAGCAGTACTTC.

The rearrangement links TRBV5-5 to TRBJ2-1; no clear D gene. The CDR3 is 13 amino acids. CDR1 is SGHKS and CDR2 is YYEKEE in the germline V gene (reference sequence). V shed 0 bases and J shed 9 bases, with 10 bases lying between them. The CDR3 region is CASSLGPAGEQFF. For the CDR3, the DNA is TGTGCCAGCAGCTTGGGTCCGGCCGGTGAGCAGTTCTTC. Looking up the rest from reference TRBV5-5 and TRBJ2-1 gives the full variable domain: DAGVTQSPTHLIKTRGQQVTLRCSPISGHKSVSWYQQVLGQGPQFIFQYYEKEERGRGNFPDRFSARQFPNYSSELNVNALLLGDSALYLCASSLGPAGEQFFGPGTRLTVL.

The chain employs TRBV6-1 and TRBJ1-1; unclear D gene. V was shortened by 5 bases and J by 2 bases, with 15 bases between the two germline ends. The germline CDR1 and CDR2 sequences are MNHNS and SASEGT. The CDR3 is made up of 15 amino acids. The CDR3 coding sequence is TGTGCCAGCAGTACCCTAATCCGGGATAACACTGAAGCTTTCTTT. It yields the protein CASSTLIRDNTEAFF.

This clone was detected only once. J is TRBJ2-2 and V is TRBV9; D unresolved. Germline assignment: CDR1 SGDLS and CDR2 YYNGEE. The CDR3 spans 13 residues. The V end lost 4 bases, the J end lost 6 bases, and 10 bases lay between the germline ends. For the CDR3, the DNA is TGTGCCAGCAGCCCACCTCATCCCGGGGAGCTGTTTTTT. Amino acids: CASSPPHPGELFF.

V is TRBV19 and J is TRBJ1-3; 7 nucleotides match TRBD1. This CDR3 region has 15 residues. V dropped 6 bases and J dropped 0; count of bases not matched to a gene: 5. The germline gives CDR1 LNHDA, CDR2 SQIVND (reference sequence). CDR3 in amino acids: CASRQGKSSGNTIYF. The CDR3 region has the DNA TGTGCCAGTAGACAGGGGAAGAGCTCTGGAAACACCATATATTTT.

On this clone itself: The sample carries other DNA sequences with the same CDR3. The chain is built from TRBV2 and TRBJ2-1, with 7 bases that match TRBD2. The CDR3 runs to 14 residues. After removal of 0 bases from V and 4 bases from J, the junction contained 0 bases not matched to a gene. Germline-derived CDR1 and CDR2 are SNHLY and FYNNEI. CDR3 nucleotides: TGTGCCAGCAGTGAAGCGCGGGGGTACAATGAGCAGTTCTTC. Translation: CASSEARGYNEQFF. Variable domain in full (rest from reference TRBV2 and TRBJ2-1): EPEVTQTPSHQVTQMGQEVILRCVPISNHLYFYWYRQILGQKVEFLVSFYNNEISEKSEIFDDQFSVERPDGSNFTLKIRSTKLEDSAMYFCASSEARGYNEQFFGPGTRLTVL.

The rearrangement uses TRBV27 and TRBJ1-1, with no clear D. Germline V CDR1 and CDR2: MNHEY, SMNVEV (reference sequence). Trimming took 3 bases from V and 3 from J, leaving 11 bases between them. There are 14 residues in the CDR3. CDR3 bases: TGTGCCAGCAGTTTTTCTCGCCCCGACACTGAAGCTTTCTTT. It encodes CASSFSRPDTEAFF.

CDR3: CASSIRQGAGAGTFF. The CDR3 DNA sequence: TGTGCCAGCAGCATAAGACAGGGGGCTGGCGCGGGGACTTTCTTT. The chain links TRBV27 to TRBJ1-1; the match to TRBD1 covers 10 bases. The V segment lost 6 bases and the J segment 12 bases; nucleotides outside the gene matches: 16. The CDR3 extends over 15 amino acids. Germline V gene sequence: CDR1 MNHEY, CDR2 SMNVEV (reference sequence).

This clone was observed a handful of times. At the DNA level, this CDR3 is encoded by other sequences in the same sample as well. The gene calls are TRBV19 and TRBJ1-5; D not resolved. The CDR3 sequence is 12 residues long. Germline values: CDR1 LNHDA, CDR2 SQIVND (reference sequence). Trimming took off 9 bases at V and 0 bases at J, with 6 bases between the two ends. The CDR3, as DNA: TGTGCCAGCCGCTATAGCAATCAGCCCCAGCATTTT. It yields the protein CASRYSNQPQHF.

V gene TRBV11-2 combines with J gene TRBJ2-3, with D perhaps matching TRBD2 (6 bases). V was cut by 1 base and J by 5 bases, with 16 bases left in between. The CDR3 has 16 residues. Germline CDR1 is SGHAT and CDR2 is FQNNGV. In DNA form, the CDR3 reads TGTGCCAGCAGCTTAGGTTTCGCGGGGTGGGTAGATACGCAGTATTTT. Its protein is CASSLGFAGWVDTQYF.

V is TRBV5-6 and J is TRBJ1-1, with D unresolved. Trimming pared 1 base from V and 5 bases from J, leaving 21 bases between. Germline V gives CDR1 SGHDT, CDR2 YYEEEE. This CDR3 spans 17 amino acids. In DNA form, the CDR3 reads TGTGCCAGCAGCTTGTCTTATTTCGCCGGGCCGGGGACTGAAGCTTTCTTT. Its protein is CASSLSYFAGPGTEAFF.

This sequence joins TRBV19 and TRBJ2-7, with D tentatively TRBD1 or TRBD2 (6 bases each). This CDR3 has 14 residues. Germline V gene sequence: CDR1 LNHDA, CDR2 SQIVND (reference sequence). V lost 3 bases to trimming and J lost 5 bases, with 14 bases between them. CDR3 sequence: CASSIWGARHEQYF. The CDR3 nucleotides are TGTGCCAGTAGTATTTGGGGGGCTAGGCACGAGCAGTACTTC.